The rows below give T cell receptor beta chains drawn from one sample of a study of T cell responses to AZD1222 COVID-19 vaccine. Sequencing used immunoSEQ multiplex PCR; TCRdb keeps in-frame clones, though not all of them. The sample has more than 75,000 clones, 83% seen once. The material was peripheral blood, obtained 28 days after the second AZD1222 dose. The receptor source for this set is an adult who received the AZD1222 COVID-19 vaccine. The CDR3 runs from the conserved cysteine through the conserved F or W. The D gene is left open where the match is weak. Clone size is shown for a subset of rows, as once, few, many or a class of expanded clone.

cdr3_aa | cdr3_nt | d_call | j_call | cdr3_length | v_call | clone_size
CASSPRRVGNEKLFF | TGTGCCAGCAGCCCCCGCAGGGTAGGGAATGAAAAACTGTTTTTT | . | TRBJ1-4 | 15 | TRBV3-1/TRBV3-2 | .
CASSHDYRVREDGYTF | TGTGCCAGCAGCCATGATTACAGGGTCAGGGAAGATGGCTACACCTTC | . | TRBJ1-2 | 16 | TRBV7-2 | .
CASSPRGARIAFF | TGTGCCAGCAGCCCGCGGGGGGCGAGGATAGCTTTCTTT | . | TRBJ1-1 | 13 | TRBV11-2 | .
CASSLSSEYYGYTF | TGTGCCAGCAGTTTATCGTCGGAATACTATGGCTACACCTTC | . | TRBJ1-2 | 14 | TRBV28 | few
CASSPRQGRYEQYF | TGTGCCAGCTCACCCCGACAGGGGAGGTACGAGCAGTACTTC | TRBD1 | TRBJ2-7 | 14 | TRBV18 | .
CASSLRATGAGEKLFF | TGTGCCAGCAGCTTAAGGGCTACGGGGGCCGGTGAAAAACTGTTTTTT | . | TRBJ1-4 | 16 | TRBV7-2 | .
CASSLVAGETGELFF | TGTGCCAGCAGCTTAGTAGCGGGAGAAACCGGGGAGCTGTTTTTT | TRBD2 | TRBJ2-2 | 15 | TRBV7-6 | once
CASSLLTGVGSPLHF | TGTGCCAGCAGCTTGTTGACAGGGGTCGGTTCACCCCTCCACTTT | TRBD1 | TRBJ1-6 | 15 | TRBV28 | .
CASSLTSGVINEKLFF | TGTGCCAGCAGCTTAACGTCAGGGGTGATTAATGAAAAACTGTTTTTT | . | TRBJ1-4 | 16 | TRBV7-2 | .
CASSQGGGRAYNEQFF | TGCGCCAGCAGCCAAGGGGGCGGGAGGGCCTACAATGAGCAGTTCTTC | TRBD2 | TRBJ2-1 | 16 | TRBV4-1 | many
CASSPTSTTYEQYF | TGTGCCAGCAGCCCGACTAGTACGACCTACGAGCAGTACTTC | . | TRBJ2-7 | 14 | TRBV5-5 | .
CASRVSRVNTEAFF | TGTGCCAGCAGGGTCTCCAGGGTGAACACTGAAGCTTTCTTT | . | TRBJ1-1 | 14 | TRBV7-3 | .
CASSLNRAGGSFPYGYTF | TGTGCCAGCAGTTTAAATCGGGCAGGGGGCTCTTTTCCTTATGGCTACACCTTC | TRBD1 | TRBJ1-2 | 18 | TRBV27 | .
CASSPGSSGNTIYF | TGCGCCAGCAGTCCGGGGAGCTCTGGAAACACCATATATTTT | . | TRBJ1-3 | 14 | TRBV5-1 | .
CASRRGDEKLFF | TGTGCCAGCAGGCGGGGGGATGAAAAACTGTTTTTT | . | TRBJ1-4 | 12 | TRBV12-3/TRBV12-4 | .
CASSYQGWTEAFF | TGTGCCAGCAGTTACCAGGGCTGGACTGAAGCTTTCTTT | . | TRBJ1-1 | 13 | TRBV28 | .
CASSKDYWLEQYF | TGTGCCAGCAGTAAGGACTACTGGCTCGAGCAGTACTTC | . | TRBJ2-7 | 13 | TRBV6-2/TRBV6-3 | .
CSVDDYGSGANVLTF | TGCAGCGTTGACGATTATGGTTCTGGGGCCAACGTCCTGACTTTC | . | TRBJ2-6 | 15 | TRBV29-1 | few
CASSLPGSPLHF | TGTGCCAGCAGTTTACCTGGTTCACCCCTCCACTTT | . | TRBJ1-6 | 12 | TRBV12-3/TRBV12-4 | .
CASSNTPGQTMNTEAFF | TGCGCCAGCAGCAATACCCCGGGACAGACAATGAACACTGAAGCTTTCTTT | TRBD1 | TRBJ1-1 | 17 | TRBV5-1 | .
CASSYRDSQAYTF | TGTGCCAGCAGTTACCGGGACAGCCAGGCGTACACCTTC | TRBD1 | TRBJ1-2 | 13 | TRBV12-3/TRBV12-4 | .
CASSDSGIPTDTQYF | TGTGCCAGCAGTGACTCTGGCATTCCTACAGATACGCAGTATTTT | . | TRBJ2-3 | 15 | TRBV6-4 | few
CASSPRTPSSRGFF | TGTGCCAGCAGTCCACGGACCCCGTCTAGCCGAGGCTTCTTT | . | TRBJ1-1 | 14 | TRBV28 | .
CASRIRWELFF | TGTGCCAGCAGGATCAGATGGGAGCTGTTTTTT | . | TRBJ2-2 | 11 | TRBV2 | once